These 30 T cell receptor beta chains were all obtained from the same sample, sequenced in a study of OX40 agonist ivuxolimab in advanced cancers. Here immunoSEQ multiplex PCR was the method, and the copy in TCRdb shows in-frame clones only, minus some. Here the sample spans 55,000 to 65,000 clones, roughly nine tenths being singletons. The sample here was CD4+ or CD8+ T cells sorted from blood, taken in a trial of the OX40 agonist ivuxolimab. The receptors originated from an adult with an advanced solid tumor such as melanoma, head and neck, liver or kidney cancer.

The gene calls are TRBV5-1 and TRBJ2-1; unclear D gene. The CDR3 loop spans 15 amino acids. V lost 0 bases and J lost 7, with 14 bases in between. The germline V gene has CDR1 SGHRS and CDR2 YFSETQ. The CDR3: CASSLVAGRINEQFF. The CDR3, as DNA: TGCGCCAGCAGCTTGGTTGCCGGGCGCATAAATGAGCAGTTCTTC.

CDR3 sequence (DNA): TGCAGCGCCAGACAAACCTATGGCTACACCTTC. Translating gives CSARQTYGYTF. The J gene is TRBJ1-2, the V gene TRBV29-1; the D is unclear. Trimming stripped 7 bases from V and 4 bases from J, with 10 bases between. The CDR3 contains 11 residues. Germline V gene data show CDR1 as SQVTM and CDR2 as ANQGSEA.

The rearrangement joins TRBV9 to TRBJ2-1, with 9 bases fitting TRBD1. The length of the CDR3 is 16 residues. The germline V gene encodes CDR1 SGDLS and CDR2 YYNGEE. V was clipped by 3 bases and J by 7 bases; unmatched bases: 11. The CDR3, as DNA: TGTGCCAGCAGCGGAGAGGACAGGGGTGGATCGAATGAGCAGTTCTTC. Protein: CASSGEDRGGSNEQFF. Combining the CDR3 with reference TRBV9 and TRBJ2-1 gives the whole variable domain DSGVTQTPKHLITATGQRVTLRCSPRSGDLSVYWYQQSLDQGLQFLIQYYNGEERAKGNILERFSAQQFPDLHSELNLSSLELGDSALYFCASSGEDRGGSNEQFFGPGTRLTVL.

V gene TRBV5-1 combines with J gene TRBJ1-2; TRBD1 might be the D (6 bases). The CDR3 loop spans 16 amino acids. Trimming pared 5 bases from V and 4 bases from J, leaving 21 bases between. Germline CDR1 SGHRS, CDR2 YFSETQ. For the CDR3, the DNA is TGCGCCAGCAGTGACCTATCAACCGGGACAACCTATGGCTACACCTTC. Its protein product is CASSDLSTGTTYGYTF.

The rearrangement links TRBV7-2 to TRBJ1-2, with D uncertain. Germline CDR1 is SGHTA and CDR2 is FQGNSA. The CDR3 sequence is 14 residues long. Trimming shortened V by 6 bases and J by 2 bases, and 13 bases separated the two germline ends. Written as DNA, the CDR3 is TGTGCCAGCAGAATAAAGACTGCAAACTATGGCTACACCTTC. It specifies CASRIKTANYGYTF.

V and J are TRBV27 and TRBJ1-5, with a weak D call TRBD1 (5 bases). The CDR3 totals 16 residues. V was clipped by 4 bases and J by 0 bases, with 13 bases between them. Per germline, CDR1 MNHEY and CDR2 SMNVEV (reference sequence). CDR3 protein: CASSSKGADSNQPQHF. CDR3 DNA sequence: TGTGCCAGCAGTTCAAAAGGGGCGGATAGCAATCAGCCCCAGCATTTT.

Comment on this clone: Distinct nucleotide sequences in the sample also encode this CDR3. V usage is TRBV6-1 and J usage is TRBJ1-2; D is unresolved. The V gene's germline CDR1 is MNHNS and CDR2 SASEGT. V was pared by 7 bases and J by 1 base, with 13 bases between. The CDR3 contains 14 residues. CDR3 region: CASTLSVGNYGYTF. In DNA, the CDR3 is TGTGCCAGCACCCTCTCGGTGGGTAACTATGGCTACACCTTC.

The CDR3 is CASTYPGTKPYEQYF. The CDR3 DNA reads as TGTGCCAGCACCTACCCAGGGACTAAACCCTACGAGCAGTACTTC. V gene TRBV28 combines with J gene TRBJ2-7; 7 bases are a match to TRBD2. CDR3 length equals 15 residues. CDR1 MDHEN and CDR2 SYDVKM come from the germline V gene. Trimming took 7 bases from V and 2 from J; bases not matched to a gene: 11.

This clone was detected only once. This sequence joins TRBV5-8 and TRBJ2-5; D is unclear. The CDR3 is 12 residues long. The germline V and J ends were trimmed by 0 bases and 5 bases, with 5 bases remaining between them. Germline V gives CDR1 SGHTS, CDR2 YDEGEE. CDR3 nucleotide sequence: TGTGCCAGCAGCTTGGACGTCGAGACCCAGTACTTC. It codes for CASSLDVETQYF. Based on the CDR3 plus reference TRBV5-8 and TRBJ2-5, the full variable domain is EAGVTQSPTHLIKTRGQQATLRCSPISGHTSVYWYQQALGLGLQFLLWYDEGEERNRGNFPPRFSGRQFPNYSSELNVNALELEDSALYLCASSLDVETQYFGPGTRLLVL.

The chain combines TRBV4-3 with TRBJ2-7; 8 bases agree with TRBD2. In germline, CDR1 is LGHNA, CDR2 YSLEER. This CDR3 contains 16 residues. V shed 1 base, J shed 2 bases, and the junction held 7 bases outside the gene matches. The CDR3 protein is CASSQGGSGSAYEQYF. As DNA, the CDR3 is TGCGCCAGCAGCCAAGGCGGGAGCGGGAGCGCCTACGAGCAGTACTTC.

Relative to its sample, this clone is medium-sized. The chain combines TRBV2 with TRBJ2-3; D is perhaps TRBD1 or TRBD2 (5 bases each). This CDR3 is 14 amino acids long. With 6 bases removed from V and 0 bases from J, the gap between germline ends came to 10 bases. Germline-derived CDR1 and CDR2 are SNHLY and FYNNEI. CDR3 region: CASRRDVSTDTQYF. CDR3 nucleotide sequence: TGTGCCAGCAGGAGGGACGTAAGCACAGATACGCAGTATTTT.

The rearrangement uses TRBV9 and TRBJ1-3; D call uncertain. The V end lost 0 bases, the J end lost 0 bases, and 4 bases lay between the germline ends. CDR1 is SGDLS and CDR2 is YYNGEE in the germline V gene. This CDR3 region has 14 residues. CDR3: CASSVAASGNTIYF. For the CDR3, the DNA is TGTGCCAGCAGCGTAGCGGCCTCTGGAAACACCATATATTTT. The complete variable domain, with remaining parts taken from reference TRBV9 and TRBJ1-3, reads DSGVTQTPKHLITATGQRVTLRCSPRSGDLSVYWYQQSLDQGLQFLIQYYNGEERAKGNILERFSAQQFPDLHSELNLSSLELGDSALYFCASSVAASGNTIYFGEGSWLTVV.

The genes are TRBV18 and TRBJ1-1; a possible D gene is TRBD1 (6 bases). CDR3 length equals 13 residues. Germline CDR1 reads KGHSH; CDR2 reads LQKENI. V lost 5 bases and J 5 bases, leaving 12 bases between the germline ends. The CDR3 bases are TGTGCCAGCTCAGACAGGTCAGGGACTGAAGCTTTCTTT. It translates to CASSDRSGTEAFF.

This chain joins TRBV5-1 and TRBJ2-5; D possibly corresponds to TRBD1 (5 bases). The germline V gene encodes CDR1 SGHRS and CDR2 YFSETQ. The CDR3 sequence is 12 residues long. V dropped 1 base and J dropped 5 bases, with 6 bases sitting between them. CDR3 sequence (DNA): TGCGCCAGCAGCTTGCAGGGCGAGACCCAGTACTTC. Protein sequence: CASSLQGETQYF.

The chain employs TRBV21-1 and TRBJ2-3; TRBD2, the table's D call, lacks a check against the DNA. TRBV21-1 constitutes a pseudogene. This CDR3 spans 13 amino acids. CDR3 loop: CASRTSGTDTQYF. CDR3 sequence (DNA): TGTGCCAGCCGGACTAGCGGCACAGATACGCAGTATTTT.

The V gene is TRBV18, the J gene TRBJ1-2; tentatively, D is TRBD1 (6 bases). The CDR3 extends over 13 amino acids. Looked up from germline, CDR1 is KGHSH and CDR2 is LQKENI. The germline V and J ends were trimmed by 3 bases and 1 base, with 6 bases remaining between them. As DNA, the CDR3 is TGTGCCAGCTCACCGGACAGTAACTATGGCTACACCTTC. Translation gives CASSPDSNYGYTF.

The chain carries TRBV5-1 and TRBJ1-4; TRBD1 matches at 8 bases. J lost 8 bases, V lost 5 bases, and 8 bases had no gene match. CDR3 length equals 14 residues. The germline CDR1 and CDR2 sequences are SGHRS and YFSETQ. The CDR3 DNA sequence: TGCGCCAGCAGTTCAGGGGGCGCGGGAGAAAAACTGTTTTTT. Its translation: CASSSGGAGEKLFF. The complete variable domain, with remaining parts taken from reference TRBV5-1 and TRBJ1-4, reads KAGVTQTPRYLIKTRGQQVTLSCSPISGHRSVSWYQQTPGQGLQFLFEYFSETQRNKGNFPGRFSGRQFSNSRSEMNVSTLELGDSALYLCASSSGGAGEKLFFGSGTQLSVL.

V is TRBV28 and J is TRBJ1-2, with a tentative D call TRBD1 (6 bases). This CDR3 contains 12 residues. Germline V gene sequence: CDR1 MDHEN, CDR2 SYDVKM. V lost 5 bases, J lost 4 bases, and 8 bases lay in between. The CDR3 sequence is CASSEGGYGYTF. Written as DNA, the CDR3 is TGTGCCAGCAGTGAAGGGGGCTATGGCTACACCTTC.

This chain joins TRBV28 and TRBJ2-1; 14 bases agree with TRBD2. Germline CDR1 reads MDHEN; CDR2 reads SYDVKM. Losses at the gene ends were 5 bases for V and 10 bases for J; bases not matched to a gene: 13. This CDR3 has 17 amino acids. The CDR3: CASSKQPGLAGVREQFF. Written as DNA, the CDR3 is TGTGCCAGCAGTAAACAGCCGGGACTAGCGGGAGTACGAGAGCAGTTCTTC.

The gene calls are TRBV29-1 and TRBJ1-2, with 8 bases that match TRBD1. After removal of 4 bases from V and 2 bases from J, the junction contained 12 bases not matched to a gene. From germline, CDR1 is SQVTM and CDR2 ANQGSEA. There are 16 residues in the CDR3. The CDR3 DNA follows: TGCAGCGTTGTTTACCAGGGACAGGCACTAAACTATGGCTACACCTTC. Residues: CSVVYQGQALNYGYTF.

This clone was counted a few times. V usage is TRBV28 and J usage is TRBJ1-1, with D tentatively TRBD1 (5 bases). The CDR3 is 12 amino acids. The V gene lost 5 bases and the J gene lost 11 bases, with 15 bases spanning the gap. Germline V CDR1 and CDR2: MDHEN, SYDVKM. The CDR3 region has the DNA TGTGCCAGCAGTCCCCGGACAAAGGGGGCTTTCTTT. Translating gives CASSPRTKGAFF.

The V and J genes are TRBV5-1 and TRBJ2-1, with D uncertain. Trimming took 7 bases from V and 3 from J, leaving 11 bases between them. CDR3 length equals 13 residues. Germline V gene sequence: CDR1 SGHRS, CDR2 YFSETQ. CDR3 region: CASGRENYNEQFF. The CDR3 region has the DNA TGCGCCAGCGGAAGAGAGAACTACAATGAGCAGTTCTTC.

This clone has a single count. The chain combines TRBV19 with TRBJ1-2, with 7 bases lining up with TRBD1. The CDR3 totals 12 residues. The germline V gene has CDR1 LNHDA and CDR2 SQIVND (reference sequence). V dropped 6 bases and J dropped 10; count of bases not matched to a gene: 8. The CDR3: CASRSQGEVYTF. The CDR3 DNA follows: TGTGCCAGTAGGTCGCAGGGGGAAGTCTACACCTTC.

The V and J genes are TRBV19 and TRBJ2-5; D gene unclear. V lost 4 bases and J lost 2, with 11 bases in between. Per germline, CDR1 LNHDA and CDR2 SQIVND (reference sequence). The CDR3 runs to 14 residues. In DNA, the CDR3 is TGTGCCAGTAGTAAACCCCCCTCTCAAGAGACCCAGTACTTC. Translating it yields CASSKPPSQETQYF.

The chain couples TRBV7-6 to TRBJ1-1; unclear D gene. V was shortened by 4 bases and J by 2 bases, with 11 bases between the two germline ends. CDR3 length equals 14 residues. The V gene's germline CDR1 is SGHVS and CDR2 FNYEAQ. The CDR3 reads CASSSGLVNTEAFF. As DNA, the CDR3 is TGTGCCAGCAGCTCAGGACTGGTCAACACTGAAGCTTTCTTT.

The rearrangement links TRBV28 to TRBJ2-1; 7 bases align to TRBD2. The CDR3 sequence is 17 residues long. V gave up 3 bases and J gave up 0 bases; unmatched junction bases: 8. CDR1 and CDR2 from the germline V gene are MDHEN and SYDVKM. CDR3 nucleotides: TGTGCCAGCAGTTTTAGCTACGGGGGGAGCTCCTACAATGAGCAGTTCTTC. Encoded protein: CASSFSYGGSSYNEQFF.

This rearrangement joins TRBV2 to TRBJ1-5; 7 positions match TRBD1. Losses at the gene ends were 6 bases for V and 1 base for J; bases not matched to a gene: 6. The CDR3 is 15 residues long. Per germline, CDR1 SNHLY and CDR2 FYNNEI. The CDR3, as DNA: TGTGCCAGCAGGGCCGGGACAGTAAGCAATCAGCCCCAGCATTTT. This sequence encodes CASRAGTVSNQPQHF.

This clone showed up just once. The V call is TRBV28, the J call TRBJ2-1, with D unclear. CDR3 length equals 13 residues. Germline V gene lookup returns CDR1 MDHEN and CDR2 SYDVKM. Trimming took off 10 bases at V and 0 bases at J, with 10 bases between the two ends. CDR3 DNA: TGTGCCACTTATGAAAGCTCCTACAATGAGCAGTTCTTC. Translating it yields CATYESSYNEQFF.

This clone was detected a few times. The chain recombines TRBV27 with TRBJ2-1, with 12 positions matching TRBD2. V lost 3 bases, J lost 7 bases, and 13 bases stayed unmatched. Germline CDR1 MNHEY, CDR2 SMNVEV (reference sequence). The CDR3 runs to 18 residues. The CDR3 DNA reads TGTGCCAGCAGTTTTTCCGCCCCGACTAGCGGGAGTGCAAATGAGCAGTTCTTC. This codes for CASSFSAPTSGSANEQFF.

The sample holds a few counts of this clone. The genes are TRBV9 and TRBJ2-5; a possible D gene is TRBD2 (6 bases). The CDR3 sequence is 15 residues long. The germline V gene encodes CDR1 SGDLS and CDR2 YYNGEE. The V end was cut by 4 bases, the J end by 0 bases, with 13 bases between. CDR3 sequence (DNA): TGTGCCAGCAGCCTGGGGGGACGTTACCAAGAGACCCAGTACTTC. Residues: CASSLGGRYQETQYF.